The text below deals with one TCR beta chain. These data originate in a study of cytomegalovirus exposure and HLA in healthy donors. Losses at the gene ends were 4 bases for V and 10 bases for J; bases not matched to a gene: 12. This CDR3 comprises 16 residues. CDR1 and CDR2 (germline): SGHVS, FQNEAQ. The repertoire was sequenced with immunoSEQ multiplex PCR; TCRdb's copy has only in-frame clones and lacks some. Of fewer than 90,000 clones listed, less than 95% are singletons. The study drew the donors from its approximately 110-subject validation cohort, separate from the roughly 700-subject first cohort.

The sample taken for sequencing was PBMCs. The V call is TRBV7-8, the J call TRBJ2-1; 11 bases align to TRBD2. The TCR comes from a young woman in good health and CMV-seropositive. DNA for the CDR3: TGTGCCAGCAGCTCCAGCCGACTAGCGGGAACGGGAGAGCAGTTCTTC. It is translated as CASSSSRLAGTGEQFF. The full variable domain, in which reference TRBV7-8 and TRBJ2-1 provide the parts outside the CDR3, is GAGVSQSPRYKVAKRGQDVALRCDPISGHVSLFWYQQALGQGPEFLTYFQNEAQLDKSGLPSDRFFAERPEGSVSTLKIQRTQQEDSAVYLCASSSSRLAGTGEQFFGPGTRLTVL.